Listed here are 3 T cell receptor beta chains from one sample, sequenced in a study of Graves' ophthalmopathy and Graves' hyperthyroidism. Amplification of the TCR beta CDR3 regions used RNA transcripts (as template). The library came from an HTBI-primed first-round RT-PCR and a second-round multiplex PCR. TCRdb re-analysed the multiplex PCR reads in MiXCR, keeping a single row per CDR3 protein. The repertoire consists of 400,000 to 450,000 distinct CDR3 sequences, with around 21% occurring once and the leading ten covering 3%. The specimen was peripheral blood. The receptors derive from a young woman with stable Graves' hyperthyroidism.

This clonotype was seen ten or more times. This chain links TRBV6-5 with TRBJ1-3; TRBD1 matches 8 bases. Germline CDR1 and CDR2: MNHEY and SVGAGI. There are 16 residues in the CDR3. J gave up 4 bases and V 3 bases, and 8 bases lay outside the gene matches. The CDR3 region is CASSYPQGARGNTIYF. DNA of the CDR3: TGTGCCAGCAGTTATCCCCAGGGGGCGCGGGGAAACACCATATATTTT.

This clonotype was recorded at least ten times. The chain joins TRBV5-5 to TRBJ1-3, with a possible D match to TRBD1 (5 bases). V was pared by 4 bases and J by 4 bases, with 15 bases between. Germline V CDR1 and CDR2: SGHKS, YYEKEE (reference sequence). This CDR3 region has 15 residues. The CDR3 sequence is CASSPGTVFGNTIYF. As DNA, the CDR3 is TGTGCCAGCAGCCCGGGGACGGTCTTCGGAAACACCATATATTTT.

This clonotype was recorded many times. The CDR3 loop reads CNLGAAATGELFF. The CDR3 DNA reads TGCAATCTCGGGGCGGCTGCTACTGGGGAGCTGTTTTTT. J is TRBJ2-2 and V is TRBV20-1; possibly TRBD1 or TRBD2 for D (5 bases each). CDR3 length: 13 residues. Germline values: CDR1 DFQATT, CDR2 SNEGSKA (reference sequence).